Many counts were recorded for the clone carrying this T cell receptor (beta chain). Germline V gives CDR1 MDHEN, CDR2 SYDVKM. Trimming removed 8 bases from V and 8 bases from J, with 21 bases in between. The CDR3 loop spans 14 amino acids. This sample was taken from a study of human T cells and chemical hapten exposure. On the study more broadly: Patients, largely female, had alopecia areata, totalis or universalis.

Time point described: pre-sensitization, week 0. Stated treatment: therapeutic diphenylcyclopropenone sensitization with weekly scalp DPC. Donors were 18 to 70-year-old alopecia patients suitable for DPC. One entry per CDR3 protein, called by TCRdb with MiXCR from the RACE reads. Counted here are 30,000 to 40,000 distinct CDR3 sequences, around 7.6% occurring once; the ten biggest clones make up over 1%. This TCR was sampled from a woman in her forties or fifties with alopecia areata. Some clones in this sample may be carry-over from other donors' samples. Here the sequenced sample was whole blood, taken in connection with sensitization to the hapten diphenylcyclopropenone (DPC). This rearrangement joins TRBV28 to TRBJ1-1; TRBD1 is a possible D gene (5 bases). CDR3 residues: CASGHGAGLGEAFF. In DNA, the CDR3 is TGTGCCAGCGGCCATGGGGCCGGTTTAGGGGAAGCTTTCTTT.